One and the same sample provided the 15 T cell receptor beta chains below, sequenced in a study of blood T cell repertoires in COVID-19. Sequencing used immunoSEQ multiplex PCR; TCRdb keeps in-frame clones, though not all of them. Of 70,000 or so clones listed, more than 85% are singletons. Sequenced input: peripheral blood. All receptors come from a man between 60 and 75 years old with acute or convalescent COVID-19.

The chain uses TRBV13 and TRBJ2-7; TRBD2 matches 14 bases. This CDR3 spans 16 amino acids. The V gene end was trimmed by 5 bases and the J gene end by 3 bases; junction bases not matched to a gene: 6. Germline V gene sequence: CDR1 PRHDT, CDR2 FYEKMQ (reference sequence). CDR3 amino acids: CASSKGLAGAIYEQYF. The DNA of the CDR3 is TGTGCCAGCAGCAAGGGACTAGCGGGGGCCATCTACGAGCAGTACTTC.

This clone was seen only a few times. The chain couples TRBV29-1 to TRBJ1-5; 8 positions match TRBD1. Losses at the gene ends were 4 bases for V and 2 bases for J; bases not matched to a gene: 4. Per the germline V gene, CDR1 is SQVTM and CDR2 is ANQGSEA. This CDR3 has 14 residues. The DNA for the CDR3 is TGCAGCGTTGTAGGGACAGGTGGCAATCAGCCCCAGCATTTT. Its translation: CSVVGTGGNQPQHF. Looking up the rest from reference TRBV29-1 and TRBJ1-5 gives the full variable domain: SAVISQKPSRDICQRGTSLTIQCQVDSQVTMMFWYRQQPGQSLTLIATANQGSEATYESGFVIDKFPISRPNLTFSTLTVSNMSPEDSSIYLCSVVGTGGNQPQHFGDGTRLSIL.

As concerns this clone: Other nucleotide sequences in the sample specify the same CDR3. The chain couples TRBV7-3 to TRBJ2-3; 8 bases are shared with TRBD2. The CDR3 runs 15 residues. The V and J ends lost 2 bases and 2 bases, in that order; junction bases with no gene match: 3. Germline CDR1 SGHTA, CDR2 FQGTGA. Here the CDR3 DNA reads TGTGCCAGCAGCTTAGCGGGGGGTTCCACAGATACGCAGTATTTT. Amino acids: CASSLAGGSTDTQYF.

J is TRBJ2-5 and V is TRBV20-1; D not certain. CDR1 and CDR2 from the germline V gene are DFQATT and SNEGSKA (reference sequence). The CDR3 is 11 residues long. The V and J ends lost 7 bases and 1 base respectively, with 7 bases between them. The CDR3 region is CSVELQETQYF. The CDR3 DNA sequence: TGCAGTGTGGAGCTCCAAGAGACCCAGTACTTC.

The chain carries TRBV5-1 and TRBJ2-7; unclear D gene. Germline CDR1 and CDR2: SGHRS and YFSETQ. Trimming took off 0 bases at V and 6 bases at J, with 10 bases between the two ends. The CDR3 spans 13 residues. The DNA for the CDR3 is TGCGCCAGCAGCTTGGCCGAGGATCTCGAGCAGTACTTC. Encoded protein: CASSLAEDLEQYF.

The chain is built from TRBV5-6 and TRBJ1-2; 10 bases map to TRBD1. The CDR3 consists of 15 residues. Germline CDR1 SGHDT, CDR2 YYEEEE. The ends lost 5 bases at V and 3 bases at J; junction bases unmatched: 7. In DNA form, the CDR3 reads TGTGCCAGCAGTCCGGACAGGGGGAAGGACTATGGCTACACCTTC. Its protein is CASSPDRGKDYGYTF.

This chain links TRBV3-1 (or the pseudogene TRBV3-2) with TRBJ2-2; D perhaps matches TRBD2 (5 bases). The germline CDR1 and CDR2 sequences are LGHDT and YNNKEL (reference sequence). The V end was cut by 3 bases, the J end by 2 bases, with 13 bases between. The CDR3 length is 16 residues. This CDR3 is CASSHSGRANTGELFF. The CDR3 region has the DNA TGTGCCAGCAGCCACTCGGGAAGGGCCAACACCGGGGAGCTGTTTTTT.

J is TRBJ1-4 and V is TRBV5-1; D is ambiguous. The CDR3 extends over 16 amino acids. CDR1 is SGHRS and CDR2 is YFSETQ in the germline V gene. V was trimmed by 4 bases and J by 0 bases, leaving 13 bases between them. CDR3 DNA sequence: TGCGCCAGCAGCAACCCCGAGGGTGCAACTAATGAAAAACTGTTTTTT. This gives the protein CASSNPEGATNEKLFF.

This clone came up once. The rearrangement links TRBV9 to TRBJ2-5, with D possibly being TRBD2 (8 bases). The germline V gene encodes CDR1 SGDLS and CDR2 YYNGEE. The CDR3 length is 16 residues. With 0 bases removed from V and 5 bases from J, the gap between germline ends came to 17 bases. The CDR3 reads CASSVVGTVAGETQYF. The CDR3 bases are TGTGCCAGCAGCGTAGTCGGGACAGTAGCGGGGGAGACCCAGTACTTC.

V and J are TRBV6-1 and TRBJ2-2; 8 bases map to TRBD1. Germline CDR1 and CDR2: MNHNS and SASEGT. The CDR3 loop spans 15 amino acids. V was pared by 2 bases and J by 4 bases, with 3 bases of the junction left unmatched. The CDR3 loop is CASSEQGAATGELFF. The CDR3 DNA reads TGTGCCAGCAGTGAACAGGGGGCGGCCACCGGGGAGCTGTTTTTT.

CDR3 sequence: CSALGQGHSYEQYF. The CDR3 DNA reads TGCAGCGCCCTCGGCCAGGGCCACTCCTACGAGCAGTACTTC. This chain joins TRBV29-1 and TRBJ2-7; D possibly corresponds to TRBD1 (5 bases). This CDR3 is built from 14 residues. Between the trimmed V and J ends, which lost 7 bases and 0 bases, there was a span of 16 bases. Germline V gene sequence: CDR1 SQVTM, CDR2 ANQGSEA.

The chain has TRBV3-1 (or the pseudogene TRBV3-2) and TRBJ2-1, with TRBD2 matching 9 bases. Germline CDR1 reads LGHDT; CDR2 reads YNNKEL (reference sequence). The CDR3 has 19 amino acids. The ends lost 0 bases at V and 9 bases at J; junction bases unmatched: 18. CDR3 in amino acids: CASSQDKVLAGGGAGEQFF. For the CDR3, the DNA is TGTGCCAGCAGCCAAGATAAGGTTCTGGCTGGCGGGGGGGCGGGTGAGCAGTTCTTC.

The chain employs TRBV5-5 and TRBJ2-7; 10 positions agree with TRBD1. CDR1 and CDR2 (germline): SGHKS, YYEKEE (reference sequence). The CDR3 is 14 residues long. V gave up 4 bases and J gave up 0 bases; unmatched junction bases: 1. For the CDR3, the DNA is TGTGCCAGCAGCGGACAGGGGGGCTCCTACGAGCAGTACTTC. Translating it yields CASSGQGGSYEQYF.

The V and J genes are TRBV6-2 or TRBV6-3 and TRBJ2-2; D is possibly TRBD1 (5 bases). The CDR3 is 15 amino acids. V was pared by 0 bases and J by 6 bases, with 11 bases between. Germline loops: CDR1 MNHEY, CDR2 SVGEGT. CDR3 sequence: CASSYSGAYSGELFF. In DNA form, the CDR3 reads TGTGCCAGCAGTTACTCAGGGGCTTACTCCGGGGAGCTGTTTTTT.

The rearrangement joins TRBV11-2 to TRBJ2-1; no definite D call. The V gene lost 3 bases and the J gene lost 7 bases, with 19 bases spanning the gap. The CDR3 has 16 amino acids. Per the germline V gene, CDR1 is SGHAT and CDR2 is FQNNGV. Here the CDR3 DNA reads TGTGCCAGCAGCTTTGATTTAGTGGGCAGTGGGAATGAGCAGTTCTTC. Its translation: CASSFDLVGSGNEQFF.